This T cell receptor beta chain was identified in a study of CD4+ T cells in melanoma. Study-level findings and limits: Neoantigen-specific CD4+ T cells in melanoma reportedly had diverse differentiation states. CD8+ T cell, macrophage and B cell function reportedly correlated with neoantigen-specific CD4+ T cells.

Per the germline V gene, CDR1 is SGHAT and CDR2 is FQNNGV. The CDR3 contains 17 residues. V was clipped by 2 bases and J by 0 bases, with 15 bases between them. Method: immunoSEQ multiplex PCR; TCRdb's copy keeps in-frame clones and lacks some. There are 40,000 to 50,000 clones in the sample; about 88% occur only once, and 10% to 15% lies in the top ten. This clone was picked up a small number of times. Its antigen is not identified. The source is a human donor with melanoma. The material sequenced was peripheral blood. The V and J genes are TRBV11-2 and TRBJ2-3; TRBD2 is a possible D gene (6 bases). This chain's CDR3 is CASSLSNAGSSTDTQYF. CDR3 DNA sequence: TGTGCCAGCAGCTTATCCAACGCGGGGTCTAGCACAGATACGCAGTATTTT.